This T cell receptor (beta chain) was documented in a study of blood T cell repertoires in COVID-19 (dated by TCRdb to 2019 to 2021). Regarding the study in general: Collaborator samples came from the United States, Italy and Spain and covered acute and convalescent phases of COVID-19. A de-identified subject ID, COVID-19 status, age in years and sex were almost always included in the sample metadata. The material from the prospective study consisted of cDNA or gDNA derived from T cells, B-cell-depleted T cells, or PBMCs. Where available, HLA class I and class II types were taken from metadata supplied by the sample provider and were not determined by assay-based typing. The repertoires were released in a freely available public database meant as a resource for research on the immune response to SARS-CoV-2. Samples were obtained from the ongoing ImmuneRACE study (first 160 participants) and from about 1,300 subjects provided by 6 global collaborators. Subjects who had been exposed to COVID-19, were actively infected with it, or had recovered from it provided the deeply sampled blood TCRbeta repertoires that made up the dataset.

The paper as a whole reports these results and caveats: Clinical and demographic metadata were provided uncurated, with the amount varying by source and participant.

Participants in the prospective study were aged about 18 to 90 years, lived in 20 to 30 United States geographic areas, and enrolled through a virtual design. To assign participants to cohorts, the prospective study relied on clinical history that participants themselves reported in a screening survey and a study questionnaire. Recovered participants in ImmuneRACE Cohort 3 were defined as having two consecutive negative NP/OP PCR tests, clearance from a healthcare professional, or resolution of symptoms. Each participant in the prospective study had whole blood, serum and a nasopharyngeal or oropharyngeal swab collected by mobile phlebotomists. Over a roughly 2-month period, participants in the prospective study had the option of providing additional blood draws and questionnaires. Blood samples from the prospective study were shipped frozen or at room temperature prior to DNA extraction. CDR1 and CDR2, looked up from the germline V gene (reference sequence), are LNHNV and YYDKDF. V is cut back by 5 bases and J by 5 bases, with 7 bases in the junction unmatched. The CDR3, from cysteine to phenylalanine, totals 14 residues. The only DNA kept is the CDR3, 42 bases in frame from the first base.

TCRbeta CDR3 regions were amplified from genomic DNA by means of the immunoSEQ Assay, a bias-controlled multiplex PCR. Processing in the source paper ran as follows. Within the assay, amplification of reference gene primers was used to estimate how many nucleated cells each sample contained. To quantify the absolute abundance of each unique TCRbeta CDR3 rearrangement, sequence reads were collapsed and filtered. For each sample, productive Simpson clonality was calculated by taking the square root of Simpson's diversity index across productive rearrangements. TCRdb took this table from immuneACCESS and kept in-frame rearrangements with V and J called. Such tables lack part of the clones; where checked against another copy, unresolved V genes explain under half of the gap, and the rest is unexplained. The D gene and trimming were derived from the DNA, and the V and J assignments and clone size from that table. Counted in this sample were a few hundred thousand clones; about 88% of them appeared once. Of the sample, 2.5% to 3.5% falls within the top ten clones.

A remark on this clone: Its cognate antigen has yet to be identified. Base qualities are not provided; no much larger clone lies one nucleotide away.

This sequence was found in a woman aged 25 to 39 who had recovered from COVID-19. Sequenced material: PBMCs or T cells enriched from blood (not recorded which). The chain is assembled from TRBV15 and TRBJ2-5, with 8 central nucleotides matching TRBD1. Read as DNA, the sequence is TGTGCCACCAGCTCCCAGGGGGCGCGGGAGACCCAGTACTTC. Its protein reads: CATSSQGARETQYF. With the portions outside the CDR3 filled from the reference TRBV15 and TRBJ2-5 genes, the complete variable region becomes DAMVIQNPRYQVTQFGKPVTLSCSQTLNHNVMYWYQQKSSQAPKLLFHYYDKDFNNEADTPDNFQSRRPNTSFCFLDIRSPGLGDTAMYLCATSSQGARETQYFGPGTRLLVL.